This T cell receptor (beta chain) came from a study of cytomegalovirus exposure and HLA in healthy donors. Overall study results and limits: TCR beta chain V- and J-gene trimming was linked, in a later analysis, to a missense variant in DCLRE1C. The investigators catalogued 164 TCR beta chains as cytomegalovirus-associated. Per a later analysis, 15,000 to 20,000 TCR beta sequences showed association with HLA alleles at 0.05 false discovery rate.

Germline loops: CDR1 SQVTM, CDR2 ANQGSEA. This CDR3 region has 14 residues. V dropped 4 bases and J dropped 1 base, with 14 bases sitting between them. The primer mix had 60 Vbeta and 13 Jbeta primers. Here immunoSEQ multiplex PCR was the method, and the copy in TCRdb shows in-frame clones only, minus some. In the table there are 200,000 to 300,000 clones, 82% of which are singletons. This clone was counted once. Its cognate antigen is unknown. This chain joins TRBV29-1 and TRBJ2-7; D gene uncertain. This clonotype was sampled from a woman between 40 and 55 years old in good health and CMV-seropositive. The sample consisted of PBMCs. As DNA, the CDR3 is TGCAGCGTTGGCTCGTCACAATTATCCTACGAGCAGTACTTC. It codes for CSVGSSQLSYEQYF.